These 21 T cell receptor beta chains were all obtained from the same sample, sequenced in a study of blood T cell repertoires in COVID-19. The protocol was immunoSEQ multiplex PCR, while the TCRdb copy is restricted to in-frame clones and leaves out a portion. The table shows about 250,000 clones, with around 81% occurring only once. Sequencing was carried out using PBMCs or T cells enriched from blood (not recorded which). The receptors derive from a man over 45 who had recovered from COVID-19.

The chain employs TRBV3-1 (or the pseudogene TRBV3-2) and TRBJ2-1; TRBD1 aligns across 9 bases. After removal of 1 base from V and 6 bases from J, the junction contained 4 bases not matched to a gene. Germline assignment: CDR1 LGHDT and CDR2 YNNKEL (reference sequence). The CDR3 is made up of 15 amino acids. The CDR3 nucleotides read TGTGCCAGCAGCCAAGCCGGGACAGGGCGCAATGAGCAGTTCTTC. Its protein product is CASSQAGTGRNEQFF.

Here the CDR3 DNA reads TGTGCCAGCAGCTTAGCGTCCGACACCCGGTACGAGCAGTACTTC. Protein: CASSLASDTRYEQYF. The V gene is TRBV7-9, the J gene TRBJ2-7; D gene uncertain. The CDR3 length is 15 residues. V shed 0 bases and J shed 4 bases, with 13 bases lying between them. Germline values: CDR1 SEHNR, CDR2 FQNEAQ (reference sequence).

The chain has TRBV19 and TRBJ1-5; possible D gene TRBD1, 6 bases. Per the germline V gene, CDR1 is LNHDA and CDR2 is SQIVND (reference sequence). V lost 6 bases and J lost 1, with 13 bases in between. The CDR3 runs 15 residues. The CDR3 loop reads CASRMQRGSNQPQHF. The DNA for the CDR3 is TGTGCCAGTAGGATGCAAAGGGGGAGCAATCAGCCCCAGCATTTT.

This clone was counted a few times. At the DNA level, this CDR3 is encoded by other sequences in the same sample as well. This sequence joins TRBV19 and TRBJ1-3; 8 bases fit TRBD1. The CDR3 is made up of 15 amino acids. Germline V gives CDR1 LNHDA, CDR2 SQIVND (reference sequence). Trimming cost V 6 bases and J 4 bases; bases outside gene matches: 8. The chain's CDR3 is CASRMQGATGNTIYF. For the CDR3, the DNA is TGTGCCAGTAGAATGCAGGGGGCAACAGGAAACACCATATATTTT. The full variable domain, rest sourced from reference TRBV19 and TRBJ1-3, is DGGITQSPKYLFRKEGQNVTLSCEQNLNHDAMYWYRQDPGQGLRLIYYSQIVNDFQKGDIAEGYSVSREKKESFPLTVTSAQKNPTAFYLCASRMQGATGNTIYFGEGSWLTVV.

The chain uses TRBV5-1 and TRBJ1-2; D call uncertain. V shed 0 bases and J shed 9 bases, with 9 bases lying between them. The V gene's germline CDR1 is SGHRS and CDR2 YFSETQ. The CDR3 covers 12 residues. CDR3 sequence reads: CASSLDRLSYTF. The CDR3 DNA reads TGCGCCAGCAGCTTGGATCGGTTGAGCTACACCTTC.

The chain uses TRBV4-2 and TRBJ2-1; 14 nucleotides agree with TRBD2. The CDR3 consists of 19 residues. Germline assignment: CDR1 LGHNA and CDR2 YNFKEQ. V dropped 3 bases and J dropped 7; count of bases not matched to a gene: 14. Here the CDR3 DNA reads TGTGCCAGCAGCCAGCCTGGGACTAGCGGGGGCCGTGGCCTTAATGAGCAGTTCTTC. Translated, it gives CASSQPGTSGGRGLNEQFF.

The rearrangement links TRBV7-3 to TRBJ2-3; 9 nucleotides align to TRBD2. V gave up 5 bases and J gave up 2 bases; unmatched junction bases: 5. The germline V gene has CDR1 SGHTA and CDR2 FQGTGA. The CDR3 is 15 amino acids. In DNA, the CDR3 is TGTGCCAGCAGCCCGAGCGGGGGGCTCACAGATACGCAGTATTTT. It encodes CASSPSGGLTDTQYF.

The chain joins TRBV20-1 to TRBJ2-5; D gene ambiguous. CDR3 size: 10 residues. CDR1 and CDR2 (germline): DFQATT, SNEGSKA (reference sequence). The ends were cut back, 6 bases at V and 5 bases at J, with 7 bases in the middle. In DNA, the CDR3 is TGCAGTGCGAGCAAGGAGACCCAGTACTTC. Amino acids: CSASKETQYF.

The chain carries TRBV29-1 and TRBJ1-2; 10 bases align to TRBD1. This CDR3 has 15 amino acids. V lost 7 bases, J lost 0 bases, and 8 bases stayed unmatched. Germline CDR1 SQVTM, CDR2 ANQGSEA. The CDR3 is CSATGGAMANYGYTF. In DNA form, the CDR3 reads TGCAGCGCGACAGGGGGCGCGATGGCTAACTATGGCTACACCTTC.

V and J are TRBV7-3 and TRBJ2-7; 8 positions agree with TRBD2. With V trimmed by 1 base and J by 5 bases, 7 bases remained unmatched. Germline lookup yields CDR1 SGHTA and CDR2 FQGTGA. This CDR3 is 15 amino acids long. CDR3 sequence reads: CASSLRPGGQNEQYF. CDR3 nucleotide sequence: TGTGCCAGCAGCTTAAGGCCGGGGGGGCAGAACGAGCAGTACTTC.

The V call is TRBV5-6, the J call TRBJ1-5; D is perhaps TRBD1 (5 bases). The CDR3 totals 16 residues. CDR1 SGHDT and CDR2 YYEEEE come from the germline V gene. V shed 3 bases and J shed 0 bases, with 13 bases lying between them. The CDR3 loop is CASSSQRQFSNQPQHF. The DNA for the CDR3 is TGTGCCAGCAGCTCTCAGCGACAGTTTAGCAATCAGCCCCAGCATTTT.

The rearrangement uses TRBV11-2 and TRBJ2-1, with 8 nucleotides matching TRBD1. The V and J ends lost 5 bases and 7 bases, in that order; junction bases with no gene match: 7. Germline V CDR1 and CDR2: SGHAT, FQNNGV. This CDR3 has 14 amino acids. The DNA of the CDR3 is TGTGCCAGCAGCCCACGGACAGGGAGGAATGAGCAGTTCTTC. Its protein is CASSPRTGRNEQFF.

The chain recombines TRBV4-3 with TRBJ1-2; 7 bases align to TRBD1. This CDR3 comprises 15 residues. Germline assignment: CDR1 LGHNA and CDR2 YSLEER. V gave up 2 bases and J gave up 4 bases; unmatched junction bases: 7. The CDR3 DNA reads TGCGCCAGCAGCCAACGAGCAGGGGGGAGCTATGGCTACACCTTC. Its protein product is CASSQRAGGSYGYTF.

This chain uses TRBV7-2 with TRBJ2-2; 7 bases are shared with TRBD1. V gave up 0 bases and J gave up 3 bases; unmatched junction bases: 1. The germline V gene encodes CDR1 SGHTA and CDR2 FQGNSA. The CDR3 extends over 15 amino acids. The CDR3 region has the DNA TGTGCCAGCAGCTTAGCGGGGACAGACACCGGGGAGCTGTTTTTT. Translated, it gives CASSLAGTDTGELFF.

This chain uses TRBV5-4 with TRBJ1-5; tentative D call: TRBD1 (6 bases). Trimming took off 5 bases at V and 7 bases at J, with 25 bases between the two ends. The CDR3 totals 17 residues. CDR1 and CDR2 from the germline V gene are SGHNT and YYREEE (reference sequence). In DNA, the CDR3 is TGTGCCAGCAGTTACTTACTGGACAGTCGGGTGGTGCAGCCCCAGCATTTT. Protein product: CASSYLLDSRVVQPQHF.

On this clone itself: The junction differs from germline at one of its ends, possibly a read error. V usage is TRBV7-3 and J usage is TRBJ1-6; D unclear. From germline, CDR1 is SGHTA and CDR2 FQGTGA. The CDR3 is 12 amino acids. CDR3 sequence (DNA): TGTGCCAGCAGCTCCAATAATTCACCCCTCCACTTT. It specifies CASSSNNSPLHF.

The chain has TRBV5-8 and TRBJ2-2; D possibly corresponds to TRBD1 (6 bases). The CDR3 runs 15 residues. Trimming shortened V by 2 bases and J by 5 bases, and 13 bases separated the two germline ends. Germline CDR1 reads SGHTS; CDR2 reads YDEGEE. CDR3 nucleotides: TGTGCCAGCAGCTTTCTCAGGGGAATTACCGGGGAGCTGTTTTTT. Translating gives CASSFLRGITGELFF.

The rearrangement uses TRBV19 and TRBJ2-2; the match to TRBD1 covers 8 bases. Trimming at V came to 7 bases and at J to 4 bases, leaving 5 bases not matched to a gene. Germline-derived CDR1 and CDR2 are LNHDA and SQIVND (reference sequence). The CDR3 covers 14 residues. The CDR3 reads CASTLTGGTGELFF. DNA of the CDR3: TGTGCCAGTACCCTTACAGGGGGCACCGGGGAGCTGTTTTTT.

The chain couples TRBV24-1 to TRBJ2-1; 11 nucleotides match TRBD2. The CDR3 length is 15 residues. In germline, CDR1 is KGHDR, CDR2 SFDVKD. V shed 1 base, J shed 7 bases, and the junction held 2 bases outside the gene matches. This CDR3 reads CATSDFRTSGNEQFF. The DNA for the CDR3 is TGTGCCACCAGTGATTTTAGGACTAGCGGGAATGAGCAGTTCTTC.

This clone appeared a few times. This sequence joins TRBV18 and TRBJ2-7, with unresolved D. The V end lost 2 bases, the J end lost 4 bases, and 15 bases lay between the germline ends. From germline, CDR1 is KGHSH and CDR2 LQKENI. CDR3 length equals 15 residues. Here the CDR3 DNA reads TGTGCCAGCTCACCATTAGAATCGGGTCAGTACGAGCAGTACTTC. Its translation: CASSPLESGQYEQYF.

This chain connects TRBV6-1 to TRBJ2-3; D is unclear. The CDR3 has 15 amino acids. V gave up 2 bases and J gave up 2 bases, with 11 bases separating them. Per germline, CDR1 MNHNS and CDR2 SASEGT. CDR3 nucleotides: TGTGCCAGCAGTGAATTTCGCGGAAACACAGATACGCAGTATTTT. Translation gives CASSEFRGNTDTQYF.